This TCR beta chain originates from a study of blood T cells in healthy people across ages. This clonotype occurred a few times. Sample-barcoded 5' priming and a J-beta primer mix drove a second PCR of roughly 6 to 12 cycles. TCRdb analysed the 5' RACE reads with MiXCR anew, one entry per CDR3 protein. The data show more than 1,400,000 distinct CDR3 sequences, around two fifths seen once. This CDR3 contains 13 residues. V trimming: 7 bases; J trimming: 9 bases; junction bases outside the gene matches: 9. Germline-derived CDR1 and CDR2 are SGHTA and FQGNSA. J is TRBJ2-1 and V is TRBV7-2; 7 positions match TRBD2. The sample was blood. The receptor was derived from a young woman in good health. The CDR3 here is CASTTSGVGEQFF. For the CDR3, the DNA is TGTGCCAGCACCACAAGCGGGGTTGGTGAGCAGTTCTTC.